This T cell receptor beta chain stems from a study of T cell repertoires in cytomegalovirus infection. As concerns this clonotype: As yet, its antigen is unknown.

MiXCR, run by TCRdb on the reads, gives a single entry per CDR3 protein. Counted here are 510,000 or so distinct CDR3 sequences, more than 25% occurring once; the ten biggest clones make up approximately 13%. Study observations and caveats: Summed public TCR beta family frequency identified CMV carriers bearing the relevant HLA.

The source material was PBMCs. The TCR originated in a human donor in good health (CMV status not recorded). Some clones in this sample may be carry-over from other donors' samples.

CDR3 residues: CSARTVGHALRPLHF. The CDR3 region has the DNA TGCAGTGCTAGGACAGTCGGGCATGCACTTCGACCCCTCCACTTT. V gene TRBV20-1 combines with J gene TRBJ1-6, with a possible D match to TRBD1 (5 bases). With 3 bases removed from V and 12 bases from J, the gap between germline ends came to 21 bases. This CDR3 spans 15 amino acids. CDR1 DFQATT and CDR2 SNEGSKA come from the germline V gene (reference sequence).